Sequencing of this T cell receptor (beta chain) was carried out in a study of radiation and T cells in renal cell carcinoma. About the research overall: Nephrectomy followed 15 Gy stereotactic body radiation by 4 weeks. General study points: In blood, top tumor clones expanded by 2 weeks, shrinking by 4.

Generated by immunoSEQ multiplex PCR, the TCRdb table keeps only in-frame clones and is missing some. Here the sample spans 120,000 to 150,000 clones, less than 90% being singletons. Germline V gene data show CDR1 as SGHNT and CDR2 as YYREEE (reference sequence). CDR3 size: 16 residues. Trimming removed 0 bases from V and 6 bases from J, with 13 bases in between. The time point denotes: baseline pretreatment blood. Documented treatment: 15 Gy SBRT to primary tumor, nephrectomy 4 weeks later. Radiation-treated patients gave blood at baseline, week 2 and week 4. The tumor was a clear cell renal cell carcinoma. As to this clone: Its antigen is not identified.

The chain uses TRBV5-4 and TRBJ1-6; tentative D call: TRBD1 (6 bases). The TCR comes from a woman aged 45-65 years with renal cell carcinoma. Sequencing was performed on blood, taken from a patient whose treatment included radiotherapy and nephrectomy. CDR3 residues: CASSLVGGKGNSPLHF. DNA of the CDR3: TGTGCCAGCAGCTTGGTAGGGGGGAAGGGTAATTCACCCCTCCACTTT. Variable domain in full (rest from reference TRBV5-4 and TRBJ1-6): ETGVTQSPTHLIKTRGQQVTLRCSSQSGHNTVSWYQQALGQGPQFIFQYYREEENGRGNFPPRFSGLQFPNYSSELNVNALELDDSALYLCASSLVGGKGNSPLHFGNGTRLTVT.